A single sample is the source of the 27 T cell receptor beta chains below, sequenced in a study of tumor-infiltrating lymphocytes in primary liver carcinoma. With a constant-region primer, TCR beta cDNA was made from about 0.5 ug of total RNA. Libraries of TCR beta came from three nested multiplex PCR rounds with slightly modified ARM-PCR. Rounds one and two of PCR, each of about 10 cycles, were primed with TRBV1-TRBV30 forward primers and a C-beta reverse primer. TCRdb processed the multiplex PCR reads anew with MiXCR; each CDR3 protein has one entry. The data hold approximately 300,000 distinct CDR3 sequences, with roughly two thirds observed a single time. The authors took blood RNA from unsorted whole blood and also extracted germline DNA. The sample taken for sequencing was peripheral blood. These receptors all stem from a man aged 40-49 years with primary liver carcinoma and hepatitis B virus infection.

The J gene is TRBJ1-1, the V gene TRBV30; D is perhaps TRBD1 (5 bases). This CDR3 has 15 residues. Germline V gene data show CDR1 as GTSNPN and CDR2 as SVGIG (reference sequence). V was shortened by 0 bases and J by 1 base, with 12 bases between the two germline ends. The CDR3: CAWSVWGPGNTEAFF. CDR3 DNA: TGTGCCTGGAGTGTATGGGGACCGGGGAACACTGAAGCTTTCTTT.

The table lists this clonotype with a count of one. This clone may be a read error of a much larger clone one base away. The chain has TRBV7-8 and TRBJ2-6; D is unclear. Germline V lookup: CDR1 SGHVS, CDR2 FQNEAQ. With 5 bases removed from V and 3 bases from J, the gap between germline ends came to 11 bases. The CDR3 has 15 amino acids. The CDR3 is CASSPGRNGANVLTF. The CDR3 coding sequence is TGTGCCAGCAGCCCGGGCCGCAATGGGGCCAACGTCCTGACTTTC.

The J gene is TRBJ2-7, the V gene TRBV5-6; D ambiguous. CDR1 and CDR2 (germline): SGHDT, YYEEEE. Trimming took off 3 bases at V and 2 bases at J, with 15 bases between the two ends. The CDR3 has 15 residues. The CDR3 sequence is CASSSFGRLPYEQYF. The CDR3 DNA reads TGTGCCAGCAGCTCGTTCGGGCGTCTCCCCTACGAGCAGTACTTC.

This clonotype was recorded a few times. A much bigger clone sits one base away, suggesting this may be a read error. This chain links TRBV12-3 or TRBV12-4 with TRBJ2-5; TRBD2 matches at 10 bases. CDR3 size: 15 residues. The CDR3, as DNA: TGTGTCAGCAGTCGGACTAGCGGTCGAGGAAAGACCCAGTACTTC. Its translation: CVSSRTSGRGKTQYF.

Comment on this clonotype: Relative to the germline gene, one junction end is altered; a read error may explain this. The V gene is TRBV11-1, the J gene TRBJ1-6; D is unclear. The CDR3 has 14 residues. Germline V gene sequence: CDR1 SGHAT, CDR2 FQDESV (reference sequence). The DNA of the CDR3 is TGTGCCAGCAGTTGGACGTCCGGGGATTCACCCTTCCAATTT. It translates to CASSWTSGDSPFQF.

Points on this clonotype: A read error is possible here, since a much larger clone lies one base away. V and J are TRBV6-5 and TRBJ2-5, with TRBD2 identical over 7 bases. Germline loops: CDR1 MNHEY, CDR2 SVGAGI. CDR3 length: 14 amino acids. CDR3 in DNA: TGTGCCAGCAGTTTGAGGGGAGGGGATGAGACCCAGCACTTC. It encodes CASSLRGGDETQHF.

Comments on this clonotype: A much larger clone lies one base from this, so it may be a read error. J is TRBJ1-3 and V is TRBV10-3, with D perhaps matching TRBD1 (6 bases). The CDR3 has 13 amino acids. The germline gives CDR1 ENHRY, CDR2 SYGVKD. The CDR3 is CAVSEGTWTAPDF. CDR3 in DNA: TGTGCCGTCAGTGAAGGGACTTGGACAGCCCCAGATTTT.

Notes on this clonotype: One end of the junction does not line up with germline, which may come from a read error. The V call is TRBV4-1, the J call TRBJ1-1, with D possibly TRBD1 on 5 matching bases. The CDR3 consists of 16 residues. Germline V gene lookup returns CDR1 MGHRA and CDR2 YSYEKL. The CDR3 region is CANSQDQGRLNTEAFF. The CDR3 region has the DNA TGCGCCAACAGCCAAGATCAGGGACGGCTGAACACTGAAGCTTTCTTT.

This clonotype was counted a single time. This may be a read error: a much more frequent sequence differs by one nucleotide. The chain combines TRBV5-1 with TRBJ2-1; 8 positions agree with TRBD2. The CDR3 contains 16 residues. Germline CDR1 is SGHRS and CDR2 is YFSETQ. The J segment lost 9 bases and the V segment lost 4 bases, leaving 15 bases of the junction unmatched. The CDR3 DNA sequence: TGCGCCAGCAGCGCTACGACTAACGGGAGGGGTAGTGAGCAGTTCTTC. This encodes CASSATTNGRGSEQFF.

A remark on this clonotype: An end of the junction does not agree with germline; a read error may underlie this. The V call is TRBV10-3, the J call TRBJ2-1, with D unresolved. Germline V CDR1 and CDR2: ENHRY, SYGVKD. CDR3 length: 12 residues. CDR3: CTISESSNEQFF. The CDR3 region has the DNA TGTACCATCAGTGAGTCCAGCAATGAGCAGTTCTTC.

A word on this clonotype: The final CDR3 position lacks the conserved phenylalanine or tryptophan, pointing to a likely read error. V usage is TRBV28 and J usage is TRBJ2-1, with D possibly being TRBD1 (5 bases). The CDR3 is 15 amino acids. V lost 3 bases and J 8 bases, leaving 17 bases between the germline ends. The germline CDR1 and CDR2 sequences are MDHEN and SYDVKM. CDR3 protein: CASSFVRVGRYEQFL. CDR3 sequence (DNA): TGTGCCAGCAGTTTTGTCAGGGTAGGTCGCTATGAGCAGTTCTTA.

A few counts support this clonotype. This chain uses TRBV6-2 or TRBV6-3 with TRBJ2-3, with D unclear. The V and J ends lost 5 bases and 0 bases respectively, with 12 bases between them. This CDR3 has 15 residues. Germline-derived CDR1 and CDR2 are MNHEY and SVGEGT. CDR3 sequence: CASSAYFSSTDTQYF. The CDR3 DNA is TGTGCCAGCAGTGCCTACTTTTCTAGCACAGATACGCAGTATTTT.

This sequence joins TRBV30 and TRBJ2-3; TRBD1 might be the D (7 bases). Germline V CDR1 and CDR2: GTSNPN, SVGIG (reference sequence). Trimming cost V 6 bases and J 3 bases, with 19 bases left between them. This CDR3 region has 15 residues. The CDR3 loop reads CACHATGTGTDTQYF. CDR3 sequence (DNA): TGTGCCTGCCACGCGACAGGGACTGGTACAGATACGCAGTATTTT. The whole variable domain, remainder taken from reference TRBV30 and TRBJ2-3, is SQTIHQWPATLVQPVGSPLSLECTVEGTSNPNLYWYRQAAGRGLQLLFYSVGIGQISSEVPQNLSASRPQDRQFILSSKKLLLSDSGFYLCACHATGTGTDTQYFGPGTRLTVL.

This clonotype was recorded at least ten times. The CDR3 region is CASSLRTSGRVTQYF. DNA of the CDR3: TGTGCCAGCAGCCTTCGGACTAGCGGGAGGGTGACCCAGTACTTC. The V call is TRBV11-2, the J call TRBJ2-5; 15 nucleotides agree with TRBD2. CDR3 size: 15 residues. V was clipped by 5 bases and J by 7 bases; unmatched bases: 5. The germline V gene encodes CDR1 SGHAT and CDR2 FQNNGV.

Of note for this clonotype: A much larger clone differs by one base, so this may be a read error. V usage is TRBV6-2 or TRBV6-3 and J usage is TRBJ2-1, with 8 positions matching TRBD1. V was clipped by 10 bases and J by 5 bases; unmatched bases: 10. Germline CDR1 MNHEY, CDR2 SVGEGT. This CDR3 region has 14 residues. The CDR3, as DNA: TGTGCCAACAATCCCGGGACAGGCCACAATGAGCAGTTCTTC. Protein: CANNPGTGHNEQFF.

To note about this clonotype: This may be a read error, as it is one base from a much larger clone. The CDR3 protein is CSVSQSSEQYF. Written as DNA, the CDR3 is TGCAGCGTTTCCCAGAGTAGCGAGCAGTACTTC. The rearrangement links TRBV29-1 to TRBJ2-7; no definite D call. The CDR3 loop spans 11 amino acids. Deletions cut 5 bases from V and 6 bases from J, with 11 bases between. Germline CDR1 and CDR2: SQVTM and ANQGSEA.

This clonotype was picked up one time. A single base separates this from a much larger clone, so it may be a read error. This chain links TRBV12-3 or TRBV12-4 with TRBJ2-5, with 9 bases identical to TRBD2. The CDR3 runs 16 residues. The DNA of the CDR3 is TGTGCCAGCAGTTTATACCGGGGACTAGCTGTAGAGACCCGGTACTTC. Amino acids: CASSLYRGLAVETRYF.

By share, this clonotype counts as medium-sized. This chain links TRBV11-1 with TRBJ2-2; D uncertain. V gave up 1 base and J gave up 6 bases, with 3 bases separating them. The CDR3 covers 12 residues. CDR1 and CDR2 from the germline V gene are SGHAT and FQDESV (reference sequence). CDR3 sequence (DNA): TGTGCCAGCAGCTTAGGGGCCGGGGAGCTGTTTTTT. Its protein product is CASSLGAGELFF.

The CDR3 protein is CASSRTGGTGGEAFF. CDR3 in DNA: TGTGCCAGCAGTCGGACAGGGGGGACGGGGGGTGAAGCTTTCTTT. V gene TRBV7-9 combines with J gene TRBJ1-1; 10 bases align to TRBD1. Trimming at V came to 6 bases and at J to 7 bases, leaving 11 bases not matched to a gene. Germline V gene sequence: CDR1 SEHNR, CDR2 FQNEAQ (reference sequence). This CDR3 spans 15 amino acids.

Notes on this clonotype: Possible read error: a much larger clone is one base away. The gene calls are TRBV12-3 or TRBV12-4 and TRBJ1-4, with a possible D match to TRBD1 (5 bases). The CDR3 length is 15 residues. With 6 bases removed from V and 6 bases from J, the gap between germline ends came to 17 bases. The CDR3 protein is CASRARGTSYEKLFF. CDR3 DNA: TGTGCCAGCAGAGCTAGAGGGACTAGTTATGAAAAACTGTTTTTT.

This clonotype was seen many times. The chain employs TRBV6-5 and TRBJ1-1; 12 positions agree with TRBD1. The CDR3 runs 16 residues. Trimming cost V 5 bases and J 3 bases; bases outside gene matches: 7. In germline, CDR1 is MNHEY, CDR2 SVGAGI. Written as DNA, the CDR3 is TGTGCCAGCAGTAGGGGGACAGGGGGCTGGGACACTGAAGCTTTCTTT. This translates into CASSRGTGGWDTEAFF.

The CDR3 is CASSSRHRDYEQYF. CDR3 in DNA: TGTGCCAGCAGCAGTCGTCACAGAGACTATGAGCAGTACTTC. The V call is TRBV21-1, the J call TRBJ2-7. TRBV21-1 is described as a pseudogene. This CDR3 region has 14 residues.

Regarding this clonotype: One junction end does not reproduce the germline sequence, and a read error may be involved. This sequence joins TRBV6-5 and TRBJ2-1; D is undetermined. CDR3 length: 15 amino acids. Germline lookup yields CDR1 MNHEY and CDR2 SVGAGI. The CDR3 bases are TGTGTCAGCAGTAAACGACTCGGCTCCTACAATGATCAGTTCTTC. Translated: CVSSKRLGSYNDQFF.

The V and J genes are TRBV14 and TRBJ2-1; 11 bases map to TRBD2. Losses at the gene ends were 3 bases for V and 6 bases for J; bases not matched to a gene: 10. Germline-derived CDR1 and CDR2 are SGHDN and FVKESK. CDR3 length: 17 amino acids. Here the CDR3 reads CASSHLTSGISSNEQFF. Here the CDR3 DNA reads TGTGCCAGCAGCCATTTGACTAGCGGGATTAGTTCCAATGAGCAGTTCTTC.

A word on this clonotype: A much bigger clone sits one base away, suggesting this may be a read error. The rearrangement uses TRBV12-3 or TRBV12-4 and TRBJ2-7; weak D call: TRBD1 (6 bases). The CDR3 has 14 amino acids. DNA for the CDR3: TGTGTCAGCAGTCCAGGGACATCTCTCTACGAGCAGTACTTC. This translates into CVSSPGTSLYEQYF.

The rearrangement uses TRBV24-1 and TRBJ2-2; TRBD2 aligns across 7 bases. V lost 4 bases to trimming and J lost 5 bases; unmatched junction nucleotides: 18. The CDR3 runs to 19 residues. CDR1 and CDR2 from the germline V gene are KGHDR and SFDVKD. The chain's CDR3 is CATSDPSGSAGSNTGELFF. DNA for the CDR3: TGTGCCACCAGTGACCCTTCCGGATCAGCGGGATCCAATACCGGGGAGCTGTTTTTT.

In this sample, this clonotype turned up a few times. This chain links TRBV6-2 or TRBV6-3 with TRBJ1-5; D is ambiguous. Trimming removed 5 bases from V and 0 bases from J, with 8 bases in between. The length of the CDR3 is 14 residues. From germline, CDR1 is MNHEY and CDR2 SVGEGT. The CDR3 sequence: CASSGPLSNQPQHF. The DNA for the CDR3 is TGTGCCAGCAGTGGTCCTCTTAGCAATCAGCCCCAGCATTTT.